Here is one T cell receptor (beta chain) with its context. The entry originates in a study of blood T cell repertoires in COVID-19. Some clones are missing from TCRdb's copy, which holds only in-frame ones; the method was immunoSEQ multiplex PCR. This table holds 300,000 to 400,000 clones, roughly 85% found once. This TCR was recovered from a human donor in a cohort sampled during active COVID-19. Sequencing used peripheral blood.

The CDR3 region has the DNA TGTGCCAGTAGTCAGCCCGGCAGGGTAAGCAATCAGCCCCAGCATTTT. Residues: CASSQPGRVSNQPQHF. The chain joins TRBV19 to TRBJ1-5; perhaps TRBD1 as D (5 bases). V was cut by 5 bases and J by 1 base, with 15 bases left in between. Germline V CDR1 and CDR2: LNHDA, SQIVND (reference sequence). CDR3 length: 16 amino acids.